The present entry profiles one T cell receptor beta chain with its context. The treatment is: some 20 received Ad26.COV2.S at low or high dose, single or two shots; 5 received placebo; per-sample allocation not given. All samples were drawn on day 63, counting from the first vaccine or placebo injection. This entry comes from a study of Ad26.COV2.S vaccination and SARS-CoV-2 variants. Overall study context: Among those in the COV1001 Ad26.COV2.S trial arm was the donor.

Germline CDR1 SGHNT, CDR2 YYREEE (reference sequence). Trimming took 4 bases from V and 3 from J; bases not matched to a gene: 1. The CDR3 is 13 residues long. Assay: immunoSEQ multiplex PCR; the TCRdb copy retains only in-frame clones and omits some. The sample has some 320,000 clones, around 84% seen once. The sequencing here drew on peripheral blood, taken in a trial of Ad26.COV2.S vaccine versus placebo. This clonotype was obtained from a person aged 18-65 years who received the Ad26.COV2.S COVID-19 vaccine or a placebo. The rearrangement uses TRBV5-4 and TRBJ1-2, with 9 bases fitting TRBD1. The CDR3 loop reads CASSRTGDYGYTF. The DNA of the CDR3 is TGTGCCAGCAGCAGGACAGGGGACTATGGCTACACCTTC. The variable domain in full, with the rest retrieved from reference TRBV5-4 and TRBJ1-2, is ETGVTQSPTHLIKTRGQQVTLRCSSQSGHNTVSWYQQALGQGPQFIFQYYREEENGRGNFPPRFSGLQFPNYSSELNVNALELDDSALYLCASSRTGDYGYTFGSGTRLTVV.